This T cell receptor (beta chain) was sequenced for a study of lymphopenia after photon versus proton radiotherapy. General observations from the study: After lymphocyte nadir, photon-treated repertoires showed oligoclonal expansion, especially CD8+ Temra.

Method: immunoSEQ multiplex PCR; TCRdb's copy keeps in-frame clones and lacks some. This table holds around 70,000 clones, approximately 91% found once. This clone was recorded once. What it recognizes is unknown. Trimming removed 5 bases from V and 0 bases from J, with 4 bases in between. Per the germline V gene, CDR1 is DFQATT and CDR2 is SNEGSKA (reference sequence). The CDR3 covers 11 residues. Sequences were derived from peripheral blood, sampled from a patient treated with photon-based radiotherapy. The receptor was isolated from a woman between 65 and 79 years old with pancreatic cancer. V usage is TRBV20-1 and J usage is TRBJ2-5, with D unclear. The CDR3 region has the DNA TGCAGTGCTGAGAACCAAGAGACCCAGTACTTC. As protein: CSAENQETQYF.